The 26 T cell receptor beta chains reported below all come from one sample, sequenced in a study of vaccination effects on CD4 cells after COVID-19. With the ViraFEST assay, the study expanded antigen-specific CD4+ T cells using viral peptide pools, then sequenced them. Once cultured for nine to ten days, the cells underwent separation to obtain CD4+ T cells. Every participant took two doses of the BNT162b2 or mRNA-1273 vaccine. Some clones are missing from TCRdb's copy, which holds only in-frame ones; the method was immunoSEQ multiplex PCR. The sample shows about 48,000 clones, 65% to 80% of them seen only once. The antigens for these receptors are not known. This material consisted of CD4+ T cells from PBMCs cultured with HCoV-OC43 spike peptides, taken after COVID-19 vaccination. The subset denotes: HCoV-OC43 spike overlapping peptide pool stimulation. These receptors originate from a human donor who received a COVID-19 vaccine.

The CDR3 region has the DNA TGTGCCAGCAGCTCGCCGGGACAGGGTATGAACACCGGGGAGCTGTTTTTT. It encodes CASSSPGQGMNTGELFF. The chain recombines TRBV5-4 with TRBJ2-2; TRBD1 matches 9 bases. The V and J ends lost 3 bases and 1 base, in that order; junction bases with no gene match: 7. Germline CDR1 reads SGHNT; CDR2 reads YYREEE (reference sequence). The CDR3 has 17 amino acids.

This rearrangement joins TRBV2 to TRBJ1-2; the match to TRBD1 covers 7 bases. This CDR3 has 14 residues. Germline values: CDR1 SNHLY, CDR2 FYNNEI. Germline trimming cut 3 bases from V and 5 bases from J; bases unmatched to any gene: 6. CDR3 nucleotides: TGTGCCAGCAGTGACCAGGGGGGACGATATGGCTACACCTTC. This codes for CASSDQGGRYGYTF. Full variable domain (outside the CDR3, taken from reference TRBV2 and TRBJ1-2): EPEVTQTPSHQVTQMGQEVILRCVPISNHLYFYWYRQILGQKVEFLVSFYNNEISEKSEIFDDQFSVERPDGSNFTLKIRSTKLEDSAMYFCASSDQGGRYGYTFGSGTRLTVV.

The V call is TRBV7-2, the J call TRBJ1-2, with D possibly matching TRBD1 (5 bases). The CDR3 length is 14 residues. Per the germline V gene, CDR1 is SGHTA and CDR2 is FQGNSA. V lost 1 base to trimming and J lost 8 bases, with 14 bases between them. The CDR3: CASSLDQGRGGYTF. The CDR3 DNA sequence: TGTGCCAGCAGCTTAGACCAGGGACGCGGAGGCTACACCTTC.

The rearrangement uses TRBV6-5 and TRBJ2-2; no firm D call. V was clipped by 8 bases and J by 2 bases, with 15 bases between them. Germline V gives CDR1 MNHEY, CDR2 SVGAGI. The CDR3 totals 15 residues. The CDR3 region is CASANQPFNTGELFF. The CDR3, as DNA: TGTGCCAGCGCGAACCAGCCCTTCAACACCGGGGAGCTGTTTTTT.

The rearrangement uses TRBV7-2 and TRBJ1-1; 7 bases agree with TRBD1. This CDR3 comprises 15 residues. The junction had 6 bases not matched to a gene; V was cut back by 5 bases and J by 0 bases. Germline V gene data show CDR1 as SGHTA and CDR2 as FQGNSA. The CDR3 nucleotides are TGTGCCAGCAGCCCCCACAGGGGCTTGAACACTGAAGCTTTCTTT. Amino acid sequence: CASSPHRGLNTEAFF.

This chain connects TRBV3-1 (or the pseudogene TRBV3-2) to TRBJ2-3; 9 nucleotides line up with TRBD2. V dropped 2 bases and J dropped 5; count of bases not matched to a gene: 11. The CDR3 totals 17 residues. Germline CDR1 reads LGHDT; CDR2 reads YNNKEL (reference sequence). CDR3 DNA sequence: TGTGCCAGCAGCCAACCTCCTAGCGGGGTCCGAAGAGATACGCAGTATTTT. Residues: CASSQPPSGVRRDTQYF.

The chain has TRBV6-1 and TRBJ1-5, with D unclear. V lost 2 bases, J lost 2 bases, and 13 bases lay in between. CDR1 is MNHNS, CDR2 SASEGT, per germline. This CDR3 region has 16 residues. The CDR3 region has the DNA TGTGCCAGCAGTGAATTATCGGGGATCGGCAATCAGCCCCAGCATTTT. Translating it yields CASSELSGIGNQPQHF.

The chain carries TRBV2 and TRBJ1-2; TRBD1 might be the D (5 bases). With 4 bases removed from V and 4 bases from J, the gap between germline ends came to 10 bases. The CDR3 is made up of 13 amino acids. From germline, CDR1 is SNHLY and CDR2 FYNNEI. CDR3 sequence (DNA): TGTGCCAGCAGTGGGGACGCCGGCTATGGCTACACCTTC. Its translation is CASSGDAGYGYTF.

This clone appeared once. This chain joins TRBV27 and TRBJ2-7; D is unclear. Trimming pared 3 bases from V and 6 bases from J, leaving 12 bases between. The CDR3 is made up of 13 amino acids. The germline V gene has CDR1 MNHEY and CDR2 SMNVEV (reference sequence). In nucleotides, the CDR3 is TGTGCCAGCAGTTTTGCAGGAATAACCGAGCAGTACTTC. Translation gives CASSFAGITEQYF.

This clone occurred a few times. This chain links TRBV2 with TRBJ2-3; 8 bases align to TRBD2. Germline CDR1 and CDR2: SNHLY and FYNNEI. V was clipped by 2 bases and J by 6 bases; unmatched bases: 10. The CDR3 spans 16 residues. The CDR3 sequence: CASSERAGGLADTQYF. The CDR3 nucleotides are TGTGCCAGCAGTGAAAGGGCGGGAGGATTGGCGGATACGCAGTATTTT.

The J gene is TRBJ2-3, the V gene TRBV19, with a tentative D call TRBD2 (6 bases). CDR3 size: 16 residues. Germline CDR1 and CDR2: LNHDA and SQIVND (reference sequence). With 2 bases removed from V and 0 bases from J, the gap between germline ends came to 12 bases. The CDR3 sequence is CASSIIVAVSTDTQYF. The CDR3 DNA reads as TGTGCCAGTAGTATAATAGTAGCGGTTAGCACAGATACGCAGTATTTT.

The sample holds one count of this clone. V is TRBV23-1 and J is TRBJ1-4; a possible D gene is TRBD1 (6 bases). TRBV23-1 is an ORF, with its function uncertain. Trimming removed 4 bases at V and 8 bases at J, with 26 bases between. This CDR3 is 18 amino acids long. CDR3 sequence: CASSPTGPSGLREEKLFF. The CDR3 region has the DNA TGCGCCAGCAGTCCGACAGGTCCTAGCGGGCTTAGGGAAGAAAAACTGTTTTTT.

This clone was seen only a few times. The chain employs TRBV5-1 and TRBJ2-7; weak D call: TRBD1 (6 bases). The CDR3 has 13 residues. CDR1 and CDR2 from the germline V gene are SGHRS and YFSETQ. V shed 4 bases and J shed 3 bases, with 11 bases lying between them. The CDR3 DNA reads TGCGCCAGCAGCCCCGGACAGAGCTACGAGCAGTACTTC. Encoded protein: CASSPGQSYEQYF.

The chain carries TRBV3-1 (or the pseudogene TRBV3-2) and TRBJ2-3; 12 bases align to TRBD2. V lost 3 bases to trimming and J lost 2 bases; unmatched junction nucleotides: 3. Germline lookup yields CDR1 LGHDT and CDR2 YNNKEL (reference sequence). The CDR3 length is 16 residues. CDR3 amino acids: CASSQLAGGPTDTQYF. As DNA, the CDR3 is TGTGCCAGCAGCCAGCTAGCGGGGGGGCCCACAGATACGCAGTATTTT.

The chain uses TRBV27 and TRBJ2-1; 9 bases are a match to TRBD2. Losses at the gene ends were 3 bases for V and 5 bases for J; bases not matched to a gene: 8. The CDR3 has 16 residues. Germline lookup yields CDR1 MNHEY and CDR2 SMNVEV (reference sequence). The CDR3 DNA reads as TGTGCCAGCAGTTTCATATTGCTAGCGGGGAACAATGAGCAGTTCTTC. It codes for CASSFILLAGNNEQFF.

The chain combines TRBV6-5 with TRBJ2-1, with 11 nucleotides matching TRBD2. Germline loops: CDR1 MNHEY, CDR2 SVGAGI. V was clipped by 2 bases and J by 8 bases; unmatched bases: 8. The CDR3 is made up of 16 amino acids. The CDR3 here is CASSYRALAGGYEQFF. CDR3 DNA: TGTGCCAGCAGTTACCGGGCGCTAGCGGGGGGTTATGAGCAGTTCTTC.

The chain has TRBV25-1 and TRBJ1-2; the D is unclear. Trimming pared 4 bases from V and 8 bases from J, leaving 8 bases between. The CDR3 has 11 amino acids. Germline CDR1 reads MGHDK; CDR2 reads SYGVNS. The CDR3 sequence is CASSVSFGYTF. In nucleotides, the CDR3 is TGTGCCAGCAGTGTAAGTTTCGGCTACACCTTC.

The CDR3 DNA follows: TGTGCCAGCGTAGGCCAGCGGGAGGAGGCCACAGATACGCAGTATTTT. It specifies CASVGQREEATDTQYF. This chain links TRBV25-1 with TRBJ2-3; 9 bases line up with TRBD2. The CDR3 extends over 16 amino acids. The V gene's germline CDR1 is MGHDK and CDR2 SYGVNS. Unmatched junction bases numbered 11, after V lost 8 bases and J lost 2 bases.

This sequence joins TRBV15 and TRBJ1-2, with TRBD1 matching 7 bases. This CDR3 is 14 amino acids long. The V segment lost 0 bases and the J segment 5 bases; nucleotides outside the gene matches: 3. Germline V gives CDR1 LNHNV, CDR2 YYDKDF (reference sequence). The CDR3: CATSRDRGYYGYTF. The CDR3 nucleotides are TGTGCCACCAGCAGAGACAGGGGGTATTATGGCTACACCTTC.

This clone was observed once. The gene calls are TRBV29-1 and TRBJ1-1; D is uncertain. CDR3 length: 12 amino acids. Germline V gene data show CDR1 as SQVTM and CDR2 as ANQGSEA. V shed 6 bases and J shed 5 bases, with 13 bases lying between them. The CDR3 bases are TGCAGCGTCCAGGTAACTCGGACTGAAGCTTTCTTT. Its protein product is CSVQVTRTEAFF. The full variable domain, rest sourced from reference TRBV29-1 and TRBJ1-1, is SAVISQKPSRDICQRGTSLTIQCQVDSQVTMMFWYRQQPGQSLTLIATANQGSEATYESGFVIDKFPISRPNLTFSTLTVSNMSPEDSSIYLCSVQVTRTEAFFGQGTRLTVV.

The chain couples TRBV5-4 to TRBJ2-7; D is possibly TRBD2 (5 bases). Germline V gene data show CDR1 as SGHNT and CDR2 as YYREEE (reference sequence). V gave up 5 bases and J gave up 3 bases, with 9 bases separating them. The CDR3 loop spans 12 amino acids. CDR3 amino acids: CASSLEGYEQYF. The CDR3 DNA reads TGTGCCAGCAGTCTCGAGGGCTACGAGCAGTACTTC.

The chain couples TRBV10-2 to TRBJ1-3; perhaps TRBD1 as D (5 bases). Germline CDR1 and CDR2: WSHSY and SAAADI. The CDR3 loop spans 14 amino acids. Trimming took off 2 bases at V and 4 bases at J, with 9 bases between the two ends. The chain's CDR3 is CASSERQGGNTIYF. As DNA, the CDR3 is TGCGCCAGCAGTGAGCGGCAGGGCGGAAACACCATATATTTT.

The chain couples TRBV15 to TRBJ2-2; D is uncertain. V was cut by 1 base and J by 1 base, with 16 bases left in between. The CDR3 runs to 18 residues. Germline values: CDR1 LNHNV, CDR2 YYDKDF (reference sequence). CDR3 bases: TGTGCCACCAGCAGAGTTGGAGTTTTAGGAAAGAACACCGGGGAGCTGTTTTTT. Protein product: CATSRVGVLGKNTGELFF.

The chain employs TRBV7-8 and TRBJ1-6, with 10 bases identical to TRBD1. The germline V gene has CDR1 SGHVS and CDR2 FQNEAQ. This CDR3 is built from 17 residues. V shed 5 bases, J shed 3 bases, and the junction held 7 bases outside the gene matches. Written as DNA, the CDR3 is TGTGCCAGCAGCACGGGGGACAGGGGTTACTATAATTCACCCCTCCACTTT. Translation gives CASSTGDRGYYNSPLHF.

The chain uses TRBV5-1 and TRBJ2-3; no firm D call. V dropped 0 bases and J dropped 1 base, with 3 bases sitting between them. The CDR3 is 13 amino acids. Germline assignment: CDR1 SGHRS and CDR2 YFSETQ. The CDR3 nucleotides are TGCGCCAGCAGCTTGGGGCGCACAGATACGCAGTATTTT. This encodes CASSLGRTDTQYF.

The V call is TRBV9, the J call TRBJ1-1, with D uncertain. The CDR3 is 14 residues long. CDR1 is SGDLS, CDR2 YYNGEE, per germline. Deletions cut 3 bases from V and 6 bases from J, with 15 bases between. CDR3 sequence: CASSALSRGAEAFF. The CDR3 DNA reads TGTGCCAGCAGCGCGTTATCCCGGGGTGCTGAAGCTTTCTTT.